The 5 T cell receptor beta chains below all came from one sample that was sequenced in a study of shared clonotypes between healthy human individuals. Naive CD8 isolation took CD45RO-negative cells positively selected for CCR7 and excluded terminally differentiated effector memory CD45RA+ cells. Sequencing used immunoSEQ multiplex PCR; TCRdb keeps in-frame clones, though not all of them. This table holds some 2,000,000 clones, about 94% found once. The sample consisted of naive CD8+ T cells sorted from blood. These receptors were collected from a man aged 18 to 30 in good health.

Details on this clone: This sample includes further DNA sequences coding for the same CDR3. The V and J genes are TRBV11-2 and TRBJ2-7; D gene unclear. The CDR3 extends over 12 amino acids. V lost 3 bases, J lost 2 bases, and 5 bases lay in between. CDR1 SGHAT and CDR2 FQNNGV come from the germline V gene. CDR3 in DNA: TGTGCCAGCAGCTTCGGAACCTACGAGCAGTACTTC. As protein: CASSFGTYEQYF.

The chain uses TRBV28 and TRBJ1-1; a possible D gene is TRBD1 (5 bases). V lost 4 bases and J 3 bases, leaving 12 bases between the germline ends. Germline V gene lookup returns CDR1 MDHEN and CDR2 SYDVKM. The CDR3 consists of 14 residues. DNA for the CDR3: TGTGCCAGCAGTTATCAGGGAGCGTACACTGAAGCTTTCTTT. It encodes CASSYQGAYTEAFF.

This chain joins TRBV18 and TRBJ1-2; TRBD1 matches at 9 bases. CDR3 length equals 15 residues. The germline V gene has CDR1 KGHSH and CDR2 LQKENI. Trimming took 8 bases from V and 8 from J; bases not matched to a gene: 15. The CDR3 region is CASDGNRTGVEGYTF. CDR3 sequence (DNA): TGTGCCAGCGACGGCAATCGGACAGGGGTGGAAGGCTACACCTTC.

The chain recombines TRBV7-6 with TRBJ1-1; D is unclear. Germline CDR1 is SGHVS and CDR2 is FNYEAQ. This CDR3 is built from 13 residues. The V end was cut by 1 base, the J end by 4 bases, with 7 bases between. This CDR3 is CASSLELGTEAFF. In DNA, the CDR3 is TGTGCCAGCAGCTTAGAGTTGGGCACTGAAGCTTTCTTT.

The V call is TRBV13, the J call TRBJ1-2, with a tentative D call TRBD1 (5 bases). Looked up from germline, CDR1 is PRHDT and CDR2 is FYEKMQ (reference sequence). The CDR3 sequence is 13 residues long. Trimming took 5 bases from V and 8 from J, leaving 15 bases between them. The CDR3 region has the DNA TGTGCCAGCAGCCCCAACCCCAGGGCCGGCTACACCTTC. It encodes CASSPNPRAGYTF.